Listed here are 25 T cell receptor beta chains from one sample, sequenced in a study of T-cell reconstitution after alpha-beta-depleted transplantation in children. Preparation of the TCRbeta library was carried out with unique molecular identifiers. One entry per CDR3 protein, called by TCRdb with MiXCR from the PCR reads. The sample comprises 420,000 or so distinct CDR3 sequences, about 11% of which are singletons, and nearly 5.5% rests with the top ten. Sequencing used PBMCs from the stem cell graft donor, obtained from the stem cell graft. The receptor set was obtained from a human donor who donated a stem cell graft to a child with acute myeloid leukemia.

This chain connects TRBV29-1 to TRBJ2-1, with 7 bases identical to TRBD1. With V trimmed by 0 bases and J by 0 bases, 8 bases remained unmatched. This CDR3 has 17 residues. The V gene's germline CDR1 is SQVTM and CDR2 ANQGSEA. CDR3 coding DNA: TGCAGCGTTGAAGACGACAGGGCCGAAAGCTCCTACAATGAGCAGTTCTTC. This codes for CSVEDDRAESSYNEQFF.

This chain's CDR3 is CASSRAGGETQYF. The CDR3 DNA reads TGTGCCAGCAGCCGAGCCGGGGGAGAGACCCAGTACTTC. The genes are TRBV6-1 and TRBJ2-5; the D gene is possibly TRBD2 (6 bases). The CDR3 contains 13 residues. V was pared by 6 bases and J by 4 bases, with 12 bases between. The germline gives CDR1 MNHNS, CDR2 SASEGT.

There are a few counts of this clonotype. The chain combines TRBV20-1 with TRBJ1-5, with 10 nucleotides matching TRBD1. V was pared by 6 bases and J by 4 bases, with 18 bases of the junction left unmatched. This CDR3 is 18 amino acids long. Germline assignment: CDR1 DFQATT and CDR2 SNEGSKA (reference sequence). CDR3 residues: CSARPLAPGTGVNQPQHF. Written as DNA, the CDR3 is TGCAGTGCCCGCCCTCTAGCCCCCGGGACAGGGGTTAATCAGCCCCAGCATTTT.

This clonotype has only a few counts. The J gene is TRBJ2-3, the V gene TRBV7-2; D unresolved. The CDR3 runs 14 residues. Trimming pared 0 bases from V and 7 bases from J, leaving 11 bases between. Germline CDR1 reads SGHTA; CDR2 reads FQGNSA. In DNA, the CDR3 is TGTGCCAGCAGCTTAGCCGTTGGGGAAAATACGCAGTATTTT. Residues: CASSLAVGENTQYF.

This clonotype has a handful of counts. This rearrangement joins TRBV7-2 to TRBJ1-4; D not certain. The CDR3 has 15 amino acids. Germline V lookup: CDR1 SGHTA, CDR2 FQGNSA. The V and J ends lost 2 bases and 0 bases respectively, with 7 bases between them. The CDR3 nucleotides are TGTGCCAGCAGCTTATTCGTGGCAACTAATGAAAAACTGTTTTTT. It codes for CASSLFVATNEKLFF.

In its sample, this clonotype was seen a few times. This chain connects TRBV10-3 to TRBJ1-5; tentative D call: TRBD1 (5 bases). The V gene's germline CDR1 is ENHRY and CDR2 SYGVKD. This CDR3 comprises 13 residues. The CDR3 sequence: CATQGDPNQPQHF. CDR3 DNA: TGTGCTACTCAGGGTGACCCAAATCAGCCCCAGCATTTT.

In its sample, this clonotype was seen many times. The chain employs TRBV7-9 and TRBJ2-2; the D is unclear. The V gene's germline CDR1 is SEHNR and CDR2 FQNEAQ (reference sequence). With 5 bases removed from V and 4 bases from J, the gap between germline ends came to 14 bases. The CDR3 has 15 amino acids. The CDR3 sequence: CASSPVQAVTGELFF. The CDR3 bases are TGTGCCAGCAGCCCTGTCCAGGCTGTCACCGGGGAGCTGTTTTTT. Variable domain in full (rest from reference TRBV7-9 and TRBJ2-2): DTGVSQNPRHKITKRGQNVTFRCDPISEHNRLYWYRQTLGQGPEFLTYFQNEAQLEKSRLLSDRFSAERPKGSFSTLEIQRTEQGDSAMYLCASSPVQAVTGELFFGEGSRLTVL.

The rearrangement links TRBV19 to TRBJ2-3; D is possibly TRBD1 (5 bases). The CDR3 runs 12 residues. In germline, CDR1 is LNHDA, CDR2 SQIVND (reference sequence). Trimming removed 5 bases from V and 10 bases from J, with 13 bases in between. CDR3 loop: CASSPGPIPQYF. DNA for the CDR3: TGTGCCAGTAGTCCAGGGCCCATTCCGCAGTATTTT.

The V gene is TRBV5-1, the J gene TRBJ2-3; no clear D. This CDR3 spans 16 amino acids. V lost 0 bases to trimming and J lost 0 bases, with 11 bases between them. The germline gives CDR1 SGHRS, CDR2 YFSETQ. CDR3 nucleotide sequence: TGCGCCAGCAGCTTGGTACAAGTAATTAGCACAGATACGCAGTATTTT. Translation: CASSLVQVISTDTQYF.

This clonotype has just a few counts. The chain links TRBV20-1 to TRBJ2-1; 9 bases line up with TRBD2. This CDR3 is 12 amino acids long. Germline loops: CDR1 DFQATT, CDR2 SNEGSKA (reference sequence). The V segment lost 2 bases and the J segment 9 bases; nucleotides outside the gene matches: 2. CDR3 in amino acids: CSARSGRTEQFF. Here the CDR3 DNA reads TGCAGTGCTAGAAGCGGGAGGACTGAGCAGTTCTTC.

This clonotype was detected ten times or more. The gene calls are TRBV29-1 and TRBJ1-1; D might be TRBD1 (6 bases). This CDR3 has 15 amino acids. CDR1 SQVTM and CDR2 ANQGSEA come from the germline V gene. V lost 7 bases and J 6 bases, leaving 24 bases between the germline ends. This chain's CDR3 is CSANNIGGAWAEAFF. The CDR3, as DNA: TGCAGCGCAAACAACATTGGGGGGGCTTGGGCTGAAGCTTTCTTT.

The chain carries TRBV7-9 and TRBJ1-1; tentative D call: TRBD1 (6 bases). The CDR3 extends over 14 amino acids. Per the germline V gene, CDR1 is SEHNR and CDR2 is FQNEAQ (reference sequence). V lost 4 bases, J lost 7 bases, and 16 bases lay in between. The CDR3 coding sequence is TGTGCCAGCAGCTCACTGGACAGAAACCATGAAGCTTTCTTT. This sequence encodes CASSSLDRNHEAFF.

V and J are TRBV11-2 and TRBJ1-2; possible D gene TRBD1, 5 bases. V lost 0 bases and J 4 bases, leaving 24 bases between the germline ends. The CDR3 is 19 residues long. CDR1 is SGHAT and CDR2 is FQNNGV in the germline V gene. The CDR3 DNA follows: TGTGCCAGCAGCTTAGATCCTTGGGCAGGGCCCCAAGGTGGCTATGGCTACACCTTC. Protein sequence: CASSLDPWAGPQGGYGYTF.

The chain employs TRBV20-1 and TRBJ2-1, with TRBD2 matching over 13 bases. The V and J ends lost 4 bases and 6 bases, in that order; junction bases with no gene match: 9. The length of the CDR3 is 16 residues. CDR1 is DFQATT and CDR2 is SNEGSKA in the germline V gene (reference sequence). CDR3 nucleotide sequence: TGCAGTGCTATGCGGACTAGCGGGAGTACGGGCAATGAGCAGTTCTTC. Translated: CSAMRTSGSTGNEQFF.

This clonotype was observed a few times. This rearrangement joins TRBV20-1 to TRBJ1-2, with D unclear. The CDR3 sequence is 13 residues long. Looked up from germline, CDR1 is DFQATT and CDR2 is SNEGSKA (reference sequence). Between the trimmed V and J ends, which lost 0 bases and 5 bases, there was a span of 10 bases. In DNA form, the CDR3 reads TGCAGTGCTAGAGATGGCAGGAGTTATGGCTACACCTTC. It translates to CSARDGRSYGYTF.

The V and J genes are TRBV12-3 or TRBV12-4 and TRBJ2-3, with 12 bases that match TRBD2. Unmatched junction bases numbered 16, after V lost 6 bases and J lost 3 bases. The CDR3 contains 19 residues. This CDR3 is CASRDHGTSGPNSTDTQYF. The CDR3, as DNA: TGTGCCAGCAGGGATCACGGGACTAGCGGGCCCAATTCTACAGATACGCAGTATTTT.

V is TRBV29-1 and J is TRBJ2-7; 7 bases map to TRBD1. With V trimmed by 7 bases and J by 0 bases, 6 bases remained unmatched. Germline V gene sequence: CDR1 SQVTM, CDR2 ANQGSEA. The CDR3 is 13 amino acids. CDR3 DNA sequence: TGCAGCGGACGGGACAGCGACTCCTACGAGCAGTACTTC. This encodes CSGRDSDSYEQYF.

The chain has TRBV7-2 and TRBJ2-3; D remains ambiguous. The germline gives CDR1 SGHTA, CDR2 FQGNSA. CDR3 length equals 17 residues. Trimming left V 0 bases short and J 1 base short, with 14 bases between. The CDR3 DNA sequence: TGTGCCAGCAGCTTAGCGTCAAGTAACTTGGGCACAGATACGCAGTATTTT. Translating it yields CASSLASSNLGTDTQYF.

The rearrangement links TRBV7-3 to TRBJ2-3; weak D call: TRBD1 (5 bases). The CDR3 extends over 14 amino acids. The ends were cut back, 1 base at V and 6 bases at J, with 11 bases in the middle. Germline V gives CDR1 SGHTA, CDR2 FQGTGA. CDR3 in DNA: TGTGCCAGCAGCTTAAATCCAGGGTTGGATACGCAGTATTTT. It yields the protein CASSLNPGLDTQYF.

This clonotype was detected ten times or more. The CDR3 loop is CASSARQSTGELFF. In DNA, the CDR3 is TGTGCCAGCAGCGCTCGGCAGAGTACCGGGGAGCTGTTTTTT. The V gene is TRBV9, the J gene TRBJ2-2; D gene unclear. There are 14 residues in the CDR3. The germline V and J ends were trimmed by 3 bases and 5 bases, with 11 bases remaining between them. The germline gives CDR1 SGDLS, CDR2 YYNGEE.

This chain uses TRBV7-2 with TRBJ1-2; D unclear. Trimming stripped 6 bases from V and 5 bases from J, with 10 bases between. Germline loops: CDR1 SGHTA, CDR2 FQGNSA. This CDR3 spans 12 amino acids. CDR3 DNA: TGTGCCAGCAGGGAGACGGAGTATGGCTACACCTTC. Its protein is CASRETEYGYTF.

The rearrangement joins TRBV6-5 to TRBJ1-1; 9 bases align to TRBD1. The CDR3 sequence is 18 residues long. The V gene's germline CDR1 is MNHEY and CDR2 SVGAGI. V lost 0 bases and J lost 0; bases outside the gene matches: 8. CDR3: CASSYSWDRDTMNTEAFF. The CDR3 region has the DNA TGTGCCAGCAGTTACTCGTGGGACAGGGACACTATGAACACTGAAGCTTTCTTT.

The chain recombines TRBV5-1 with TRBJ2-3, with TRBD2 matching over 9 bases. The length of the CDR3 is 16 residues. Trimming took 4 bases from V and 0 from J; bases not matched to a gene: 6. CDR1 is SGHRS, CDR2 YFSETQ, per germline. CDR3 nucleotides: TGCGCCAGCAGCACGGGACTAGCAACTAGCACAGATACGCAGTATTTT. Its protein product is CASSTGLATSTDTQYF.

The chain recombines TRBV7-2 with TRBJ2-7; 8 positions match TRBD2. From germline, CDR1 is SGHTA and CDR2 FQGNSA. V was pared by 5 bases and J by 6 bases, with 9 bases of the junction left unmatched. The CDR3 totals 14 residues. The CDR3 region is CASSPTSDGPEQYF. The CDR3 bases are TGTGCCAGCAGCCCGACTAGCGACGGTCCCGAGCAGTACTTC.

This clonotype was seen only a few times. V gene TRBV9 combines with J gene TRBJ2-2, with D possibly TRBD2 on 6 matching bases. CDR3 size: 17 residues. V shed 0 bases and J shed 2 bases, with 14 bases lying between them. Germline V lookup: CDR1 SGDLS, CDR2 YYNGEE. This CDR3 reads CASSVALRGLNTGELFF. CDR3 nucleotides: TGTGCCAGCAGCGTAGCTCTGCGGGGACTCAACACCGGGGAGCTGTTTTTT.